The clone carrying this T cell receptor beta chain was counted between two and nine times. This specimen belongs to a study of CD8+CD57+ T cells in acquired aplastic anemia. Genomic DNA provided the template from which TCR beta VDJ and CDR3 profiles were obtained. TCRdb analysed the reads with MiXCR anew, one entry per CDR3 protein. The sample includes about 120,000 distinct CDR3 sequences, approximately 61% of them seen just once. An expansion of CD8+CD57+ cells by flow cytometry had been shown in patients chosen for sequencing. This CDR3 comprises 15 residues. Germline loops: CDR1 MGHDK, CDR2 SYGVNS. J lost 8 bases, V lost 2 bases, and 6 bases had no gene match.

This rearrangement joins TRBV25-1 to TRBJ2-1, with TRBD2 matching 10 bases. Sequencing was done on a sample of sorted CD4+, CD8+, or CD8+CD57+ T cells (not recorded which) from PBMCs. This TCR came from a human donor with aplastic anemia. The CDR3 protein is CASSEGSGRIHEQFF. The CDR3, as DNA: TGTGCCAGCAGTGAAGGTAGCGGGAGGATCCATGAGCAGTTCTTC.